Below are 21 T cell receptor beta chains sequenced from a single sample in a study of graft-versus-host responses after intestinal transplantation (dated by TCRdb to the early 2020s). The library was obtained by the immunoSEQ multiplex PCR assay. Entries here come from immuneACCESS through TCRdb and include only in-frame sequences with V and J called. Some clones fail to appear in such tables; in the studies checked, an unresolved V gene covers under half of the shortfall, and the cause of the remainder is unknown. The sample includes over 45,000 clones, with roughly 90% observed a single time. Around 1.5% of the sample rests with the top ten. The sample was PBMCs, taken 26 days after transplant. The receptors stem from a human patient who received an intestinal transplant, so some T cells may come from the graft donor.

This chain connects TRBV6-5 to TRBJ2-1; D is undetermined. CDR1 is MNHEY, CDR2 SVGAGI, per germline. The length of the CDR3 is 13 residues. Trimming removed 2 bases at V and 6 bases at J, with 8 bases between. The CDR3 DNA follows: TGTGCCAGCAGTTACGATGTCAGCAATGAGCAGTTCTTC. As protein: CASSYDVSNEQFF.

The chain uses TRBV6-5 and TRBJ1-3; no clear D. CDR3 length: 15 residues. Trimming removed 2 bases at V and 0 bases at J, with 8 bases between. The germline V gene encodes CDR1 MNHEY and CDR2 SVGAGI. In nucleotides, the CDR3 is TGTGCCAGCAGTTACCAGTTCTTCTCTGGAAACACCATATATTTT. Its protein product is CASSYQFFSGNTIYF.

The chain links TRBV4-2 to TRBJ2-5; D perhaps matches TRBD2 (5 bases). This CDR3 has 13 residues. Germline V gene lookup returns CDR1 LGHNA and CDR2 YNFKEQ. Trimming pared 1 base from V and 5 bases from J, leaving 8 bases between. The CDR3 is CASSQVRRETQYF. The CDR3 coding sequence is TGTGCCAGCAGCCAAGTTAGGAGGGAGACCCAGTACTTC.

The genes are TRBV6-5 and TRBJ2-7, with TRBD1 as a possible D gene (6 bases). The CDR3 runs to 14 residues. With 5 bases removed from V and 3 bases from J, the gap between germline ends came to 14 bases. From germline, CDR1 is MNHEY and CDR2 SVGAGI. The DNA of the CDR3 is TGTGCCAGCAGTCCGGGACACGGAGGCTACGAGCAGTACTTC. The encoded protein is CASSPGHGGYEQYF.

This clone was seen a single time. The gene calls are TRBV7-6 and TRBJ2-3; D is uncertain. Germline values: CDR1 SGHVS, CDR2 FNYEAQ. V lost 2 bases and J 0 bases, leaving 9 bases between the germline ends. This CDR3 comprises 15 residues. DNA of the CDR3: TGTGCCAGCAGCTTAAACCCTGAGAGCACAGATACGCAGTATTTT. This sequence encodes CASSLNPESTDTQYF.

The J gene is TRBJ2-1, the V gene TRBV6-5; 7 nucleotides line up with TRBD1. Germline trimming cut 5 bases from V and 7 bases from J; bases unmatched to any gene: 5. The CDR3 loop spans 13 amino acids. Germline V lookup: CDR1 MNHEY, CDR2 SVGAGI. CDR3 nucleotides: TGTGCCAGCAGTGCACAACAGGGGAATGAGCAGTTCTTC. The encoded protein is CASSAQQGNEQFF.

V is TRBV18 and J is TRBJ1-3; 7 nucleotides align to TRBD1. With 3 bases clipped from V and 0 bases from J, the junction kept 2 bases outside the gene matches. The CDR3 totals 15 residues. CDR1 KGHSH and CDR2 LQKENI come from the germline V gene. The CDR3 DNA follows: TGTGCCAGCTCACCGGACAGGCGCTCTGGAAACACCATATATTTT. Its protein is CASSPDRRSGNTIYF.

The chain has TRBV27 and TRBJ1-2; D is undetermined. Germline CDR1 is MNHEY and CDR2 is SMNVEV (reference sequence). Deletions cut 7 bases from V and 4 bases from J, with 19 bases between. The CDR3 sequence is 15 residues long. This CDR3 reads CASIPSRIQPYGYTF. In DNA, the CDR3 is TGTGCCAGCATACCGTCCAGGATACAGCCCTATGGCTACACCTTC.

The rearrangement links TRBV7-9 to TRBJ2-1; no reliable D call. The CDR3 is 11 amino acids. V gave up 4 bases and J gave up 8 bases, with 6 bases separating them. Germline CDR1 is SEHNR and CDR2 is FQNEAQ (reference sequence). CDR3 loop: CASSSADEQFF. For the CDR3, the DNA is TGTGCCAGCAGCTCGGCGGATGAGCAGTTCTTC.

The chain joins TRBV6-6 to TRBJ1-3, with TRBD1 as a possible D gene (5 bases). Germline V gene lookup returns CDR1 MNHNY and CDR2 SVGAGI (reference sequence). V lost 2 bases to trimming and J lost 8 bases, with 16 bases between them. The CDR3 is 15 amino acids. DNA for the CDR3: TGTGCCAGCAGTTACCTAGGGGCCCTAGGGGACACCATATATTTT. This gives the protein CASSYLGALGDTIYF.

V is TRBV27 and J is TRBJ2-5; the D gene is possibly TRBD1 (6 bases). The germline CDR1 and CDR2 sequences are MNHEY and SMNVEV (reference sequence). The CDR3 has 15 amino acids. V lost 5 bases to trimming and J lost 2 bases, with 15 bases between them. The DNA for the CDR3 is TGTGCCAGCAGTCCCGATCCAACAGGGCAAGAGACCCAGTACTTC. Encoded protein: CASSPDPTGQETQYF.

The V gene is TRBV4-1, the J gene TRBJ2-6; TRBD2 might be the D (5 bases). Germline assignment: CDR1 MGHRA and CDR2 YSYEKL. This CDR3 region has 16 residues. Trimming stripped 3 bases from V and 0 bases from J, with 9 bases between. As DNA, the CDR3 is TGCGCCAGCAGCCAGGGAGCATACTCTGGGGCCAACGTCCTGACTTTC. It codes for CASSQGAYSGANVLTF.

This chain connects TRBV19 to TRBJ2-1; TRBD1 is a possible D gene (5 bases). V lost 2 bases and J 7 bases, leaving 9 bases between the germline ends. Germline CDR1 is LNHDA and CDR2 is SQIVND (reference sequence). The CDR3 has 13 amino acids. CDR3 in DNA: TGTGCCAGTAGTATACAGGGAAGGAATGAGCAGTTCTTC. Its translation is CASSIQGRNEQFF.

The rearrangement uses TRBV14 and TRBJ2-6, with TRBD1 as a possible D gene (7 bases). The CDR3 contains 16 residues. V dropped 2 bases and J dropped 2 bases, with 10 bases sitting between them. Germline V lookup: CDR1 SGHDN, CDR2 FVKESK. DNA for the CDR3: TGTGCCAGCAGCCAACCCAGGGGGGCTGGGGCCAACGTCCTGACTTTC. This codes for CASSQPRGAGANVLTF.

The chain uses TRBV11-2 and TRBJ2-5; D not resolved. V was trimmed by 3 bases and J by 7 bases, leaving 12 bases between them. CDR3 length: 13 residues. Per germline, CDR1 SGHAT and CDR2 FQNNGV. This CDR3 is CASSFLDLGTQYF. The DNA of the CDR3 is TGTGCCAGCAGCTTCTTAGATCTTGGGACCCAGTACTTC.

The CDR3 sequence is CASSVEPHEQFF. The CDR3 region has the DNA TGTGCCAGCAGTGTGGAGCCCCATGAGCAGTTCTTC. The rearrangement links TRBV6-1 to TRBJ2-1; the D is unclear. The germline V gene has CDR1 MNHNS and CDR2 SASEGT. The CDR3 runs to 12 residues. The ends were cut back, 4 bases at V and 8 bases at J, with 9 bases in the middle.

The chain has TRBV2 and TRBJ2-1; TRBD1 aligns across 12 bases. V trimming: 0 bases; J trimming: 8 bases; junction bases outside the gene matches: 5. CDR1 and CDR2 (germline): SNHLY, FYNNEI. This CDR3 region has 16 residues. DNA for the CDR3: TGTGCCAGCAGTGAAGCCTCGGGACAGGGGGCTTATGAGCAGTTCTTC. Protein sequence: CASSEASGQGAYEQFF.

The chain carries TRBV6-6 and TRBJ2-1; 10 bases agree with TRBD1. Germline lookup yields CDR1 MNHNY and CDR2 SVGAGI (reference sequence). This CDR3 region has 13 residues. Trimming cost V 8 bases and J 7 bases; bases outside gene matches: 5. CDR3 loop: CASGDRGMNEQFF. In nucleotides, the CDR3 is TGTGCCAGCGGGGACAGGGGTATGAATGAGCAGTTCTTC.

The V and J genes are TRBV6-1 and TRBJ2-3; 8 bases agree with TRBD1. This CDR3 is 15 amino acids long. Germline V lookup: CDR1 MNHNS, CDR2 SASEGT. Losses at the gene ends were 5 bases for V and 1 base for J; bases not matched to a gene: 5. The CDR3 DNA sequence: TGTGCCAGCAGTATCAGGGACAGGCGCACAGATACGCAGTATTTT. This sequence encodes CASSIRDRRTDTQYF.

This chain connects TRBV29-1 to TRBJ1-2; 7 nucleotides match TRBD1. V gave up 5 bases and J gave up 3 bases; unmatched junction bases: 6. The CDR3 spans 13 residues. The V gene's germline CDR1 is SQVTM and CDR2 ANQGSEA. CDR3 protein: CSVPTGEHYGYTF. The CDR3 DNA sequence: TGCAGCGTTCCTACAGGGGAACACTATGGCTACACCTTC. The variable domain in full, with the rest retrieved from reference TRBV29-1 and TRBJ1-2, is SAVISQKPSRDICQRGTSLTIQCQVDSQVTMMFWYRQQPGQSLTLIATANQGSEATYESGFVIDKFPISRPNLTFSTLTVSNMSPEDSSIYLCSVPTGEHYGYTFGSGTRLTVV.

This chain connects TRBV5-6 to TRBJ2-2, with D possibly being TRBD2 (5 bases). Per the germline V gene, CDR1 is SGHDT and CDR2 is YYEEEE. Trimming cost V 3 bases and J 7 bases, with 13 bases left between them. The CDR3 runs to 14 residues. CDR3 in DNA: TGTGCCAGCAGCTCGGACCGAGCGGACGGGGAGCTGTTTTTT. It codes for CASSSDRADGELFF.